These 19 T cell receptor beta chains originate from one sample sequenced in a study of blood T cell repertoires in COVID-19. The table came from immunoSEQ multiplex PCR; TCRdb's copy has only in-frame clones and leaves some out. The sample holds tens of thousands of clones; around 81% are singletons and the top ten take around 40%. Sample: peripheral blood. Receptors were obtained from an elderly woman with acute or convalescent COVID-19.

The CDR3 is CASSQDGGRHNEQFF. The CDR3 nucleotides are TGCGCCAGCAGCCAAGATGGGGGCAGGCACAATGAGCAGTTCTTC. The rearrangement joins TRBV4-3 to TRBJ2-1, with D possibly matching TRBD1 (6 bases). The CDR3 is 15 residues long. Germline V gene lookup returns CDR1 LGHNA and CDR2 YSLEER. Trimming removed 0 bases at V and 5 bases at J, with 11 bases between.

V gene TRBV10-3 combines with J gene TRBJ2-3; tentatively, D is TRBD2 (6 bases). Looked up from germline, CDR1 is ENHRY and CDR2 is SYGVKD. Between the trimmed V and J ends, which lost 3 bases and 0 bases, there was a span of 13 bases. The CDR3 contains 16 residues. CDR3 coding DNA: TGTGCCATCAGTGATATCGTTGGGGGGAGCACAGATACGCAGTATTTT. Translation gives CAISDIVGGSTDTQYF.

This clone was seen a few times. The chain combines TRBV6-5 with TRBJ2-7; 7 bases line up with TRBD2. Per the germline V gene, CDR1 is MNHEY and CDR2 is SVGAGI. CDR3 length: 15 residues. Losses at the gene ends were 0 bases for V and 8 bases for J; bases not matched to a gene: 10. CDR3 DNA: TGTGCCAGCAGTTACTCGGAGGCGGGGGTAAGGAAGCAGTACTTC. It is translated as CASSYSEAGVRKQYF.

The chain couples TRBV12-3 or TRBV12-4 to TRBJ1-2, with D unclear. The germline V and J ends were trimmed by 2 bases and 8 bases, with 12 bases remaining between them. The CDR3 spans 13 residues. Written as DNA, the CDR3 is TGTGCCAGCAGTTTACAGGACTTGGGAGGCTACACCTTC. Its protein product is CASSLQDLGGYTF.

The chain has TRBV7-3 and TRBJ1-6, with D possibly matching TRBD1 (5 bases). Trimming left V 1 base short and J 13 bases short, with 11 bases between. Germline values: CDR1 SGHTA, CDR2 FQGTGA. This CDR3 is built from 13 residues. CDR3 DNA sequence: TGTGCCAGCAGCTTAAATGACCGGGGGCCCCTCCACTTT. Amino acids: CASSLNDRGPLHF.

The chain joins TRBV6-6 to TRBJ2-7; 15 nucleotides match TRBD2. This CDR3 has 15 residues. CDR1 and CDR2 from the germline V gene are MNHNY and SVGAGI (reference sequence). The junction had 4 bases not matched to a gene; V was cut back by 7 bases and J by 3 bases. In DNA form, the CDR3 reads TGTGCCAGCAAACCGGGACTAGCGGGGGGCTACGAGCAGTACTTC. It translates to CASKPGLAGGYEQYF.

This clone was found once. J is TRBJ2-1 and V is TRBV3-1 (or the pseudogene TRBV3-2), with 7 bases lining up with TRBD1. With 4 bases clipped from V and 2 bases from J, the junction kept 11 bases outside the gene matches. Germline-derived CDR1 and CDR2 are LGHDT and YNNKEL (reference sequence). The CDR3 has 17 amino acids. The CDR3 DNA reads TGTGCCAGCAGCCTTTCCCAGGGGGACCTTGCCTACAATGAGCAGTTCTTC. It specifies CASSLSQGDLAYNEQFF.

CDR3 DNA: TGTGCCAGCAGTTACGCCACAGGGGGCACTGAAGCTTTCTTT. Amino acid sequence: CASSYATGGTEAFF. The chain recombines TRBV6-2 or TRBV6-3 with TRBJ1-1; 8 bases match TRBD1. The junction had 3 bases not matched to a gene; V was cut back by 2 bases and J by 4 bases. Germline loops: CDR1 MNHEY, CDR2 SVGEGT. There are 14 residues in the CDR3.

On this clone itself: The identical CDR3 is also encoded by other nucleotide sequences in the sample. The V call is TRBV2, the J call TRBJ1-6; TRBD1 matches at 11 bases. CDR1 and CDR2 from the germline V gene are SNHLY and FYNNEI. V trimming: 2 bases; J trimming: 7 bases; junction bases outside the gene matches: 1. CDR3 size: 15 residues. The CDR3 is CASSERTGGNSPLHF. CDR3 in DNA: TGTGCCAGCAGTGAACGGACAGGGGGCAATTCACCCCTCCACTTT.

The chain couples TRBV21-1 to TRBJ2-7; the D call TRBD1 from the table was never checked on the DNA. TRBV21-1 is tagged as a pseudogene. The CDR3 totals 13 residues. This CDR3 reads CASNSGTVVEQYF. In DNA, the CDR3 is TGTGCCAGCAACTCCGGGACAGTTGTCGAGCAGTACTTC.

The V call is TRBV30, the J call TRBJ2-1; 7 bases match TRBD2. Germline values: CDR1 GTSNPN, CDR2 SVGIG (reference sequence). V trimming: 2 bases; J trimming: 4 bases; junction bases outside the gene matches: 11. The CDR3 sequence is 16 residues long. CDR3 protein: CAWSRGGGGGYNEQFF. CDR3 bases: TGTGCCTGGAGTCGGGGCGGGGGAGGAGGGTACAATGAGCAGTTCTTC.

V usage is TRBV7-2 and J usage is TRBJ1-2, with D perhaps TRBD1 (6 bases). Germline V gene lookup returns CDR1 SGHTA and CDR2 FQGNSA. CDR3 length: 14 residues. The V gene lost 4 bases and the J gene lost 3 bases, with 12 bases spanning the gap. The CDR3 region has the DNA TGTGCCAGCAGCTGGAGAGAGGGGGACTATGGCTACACCTTC. Protein sequence: CASSWREGDYGYTF.

This sequence joins TRBV19 and TRBJ1-2; 8 positions agree with TRBD1. The trim removed 7 bases at V and 6 bases at J, leaving 7 bases unmatched. CDR1 and CDR2 (germline): LNHDA, SQIVND (reference sequence). The CDR3 runs 13 residues. CDR3 sequence (DNA): TGTGCCAGTACCAGGGGGCGGTTCGATGGCTACACCTTC. This codes for CASTRGRFDGYTF.

The genes are TRBV18 and TRBJ2-7, with D perhaps TRBD1 (6 bases). V gave up 3 bases and J gave up 1 base, with 13 bases separating them. The CDR3 contains 15 residues. Per the germline V gene, CDR1 is KGHSH and CDR2 is LQKENI. The CDR3 loop reads CASSPGQGSSYEQYF. The CDR3 nucleotides are TGTGCCAGCTCACCCGGGCAGGGGAGTTCCTACGAGCAGTACTTC.

The V gene is TRBV30, the J gene TRBJ2-3, with a tentative D call TRBD1 (6 bases). This CDR3 is 14 amino acids long. Germline assignment: CDR1 GTSNPN and CDR2 SVGIG (reference sequence). The germline V and J ends were trimmed by 3 bases and 5 bases, with 15 bases remaining between them. The CDR3 region has the DNA TGTGCCTGGAGAAGGGGGAGTGGGAGAGATACGCAGTATTTT. This encodes CAWRRGSGRDTQYF.

This clone has a single count. This chain links TRBV29-1 with TRBJ2-7, with 7 bases fitting TRBD1. Losses at the gene ends were 2 bases for V and 0 bases for J; bases not matched to a gene: 4. Germline V lookup: CDR1 SQVTM, CDR2 ANQGSEA. This CDR3 is built from 14 residues. CDR3 nucleotides: TGCAGCGTTGAAAAGGGGGCAGGCTCCTACGAGCAGTACTTC. Protein: CSVEKGAGSYEQYF.

The genes are TRBV28 and TRBJ2-6, with 9 bases lining up with TRBD2. CDR1 is MDHEN, CDR2 SYDVKM, per germline. The CDR3 totals 18 residues. The V and J ends lost 4 bases and 3 bases, in that order; junction bases with no gene match: 10. CDR3 coding DNA: TGTGCCAGCAGTTCCGGGACAGCGGGGGGAATTGGGGCCAACGTCCTGACTTTC. This sequence encodes CASSSGTAGGIGANVLTF.

Only one count was recorded for this clone. This chain links TRBV5-6 with TRBJ1-1; D gene unclear. The CDR3 contains 14 residues. The V gene's germline CDR1 is SGHDT and CDR2 YYEEEE. V was trimmed by 5 bases and J by 4 bases, leaving 15 bases between them. The CDR3 is CASSPRRRSTEAFF. The DNA of the CDR3 is TGTGCCAGCAGTCCTAGGAGGCGGAGCACTGAAGCTTTCTTT. The whole variable domain, remainder taken from reference TRBV5-6 and TRBJ1-1, is DAGVTQSPTHLIKTRGQQVTLRCSPKSGHDTVSWYQQALGQGPQFIFQYYEEEERQRGNFPDRFSGHQFPNYSSELNVNALLLGDSALYLCASSPRRRSTEAFFGQGTRLTVV.

The gene calls are TRBV30 and TRBJ2-1; D is ambiguous. Germline V gene lookup returns CDR1 GTSNPN and CDR2 SVGIG (reference sequence). Trimming stripped 5 bases from V and 5 bases from J, with 10 bases between. The CDR3 runs 12 residues. The CDR3, as DNA: TGTGCCTGGGGCCCGGGTCACAATGAGCAGTTCTTC. Translating it yields CAWGPGHNEQFF.